The 21 T cell receptor beta chains below come from one sample, sequenced in a study of cytomegalovirus exposure and HLA in healthy donors. In the PCR, 60 Vbeta and 13 Jbeta primers were used. The protocol was immunoSEQ multiplex PCR, while the TCRdb copy is restricted to in-frame clones and leaves out a portion. The sample has more than 55,000 clones, roughly 84% seen once. The sequenced material came from PBMCs. These receptors were collected from a man aged 25 to 40 in good health and CMV-seronegative.

The V call is TRBV27, the J call TRBJ2-7, with 7 positions matching TRBD2. The V and J ends lost 7 bases and 3 bases, in that order; junction bases with no gene match: 9. There are 14 residues in the CDR3. Looked up from germline, CDR1 is MNHEY and CDR2 is SMNVEV (reference sequence). CDR3 sequence: CASKIAGASYEQYF. The CDR3, as DNA: TGTGCCAGCAAGATCGCGGGAGCCAGCTACGAGCAGTACTTC.

The CDR3 region is CASSHGVGGNEKLFF. The CDR3 DNA sequence: TGTGCCAGCAGTCATGGGGTAGGAGGTAATGAAAAACTGTTTTTT. The chain is built from TRBV25-1 and TRBJ1-4; D is undetermined. With 5 bases removed from V and 4 bases from J, the gap between germline ends came to 14 bases. The CDR3 totals 15 residues. Germline V CDR1 and CDR2: MGHDK, SYGVNS.

The J gene is TRBJ2-1, the V gene TRBV4-1; 10 positions agree with TRBD2. CDR3 length equals 16 residues. Germline V lookup: CDR1 MGHRA, CDR2 YSYEKL. J lost 3 bases, V lost 4 bases, and 6 bases had no gene match. DNA for the CDR3: TGCGCCAGCAGCCCCCGAGCGGGAGGGGGCTACAATGAGCAGTTCTTC. Translating gives CASSPRAGGGYNEQFF.

The chain couples TRBV7-2 to TRBJ2-7; the match to TRBD2 covers 9 bases. Germline CDR1 and CDR2: SGHTA and FQGNSA. J gave up 2 bases and V 6 bases, and 8 bases lay outside the gene matches. This CDR3 is built from 15 residues. This chain's CDR3 is CASSLAGGKAYEQYF. In nucleotides, the CDR3 is TGTGCCAGCAGTCTCGCGGGAGGGAAGGCCTACGAGCAGTACTTC.

This chain uses TRBV7-7 with TRBJ2-7; a possible D gene is TRBD2 (5 bases). The CDR3 extends over 14 amino acids. V lost 1 base and J lost 3, with 10 bases in between. Germline V CDR1 and CDR2: SSHAT, FNYEAQ (reference sequence). The CDR3 spells CASSLGEGSYEQYF. The CDR3 nucleotides are TGTGCCAGCAGCTTAGGAGAGGGTAGCTACGAGCAGTACTTC.

This clone was observed once. The chain uses TRBV6-6 and TRBJ2-7; D is ambiguous. The CDR3 is made up of 12 amino acids. Germline loops: CDR1 MNHNY, CDR2 SVGAGI (reference sequence). V lost 4 bases and J 5 bases, leaving 9 bases between the germline ends. In nucleotides, the CDR3 is TGTGCCAGCAGTTTCTCCTCTAACGAGCAGTACTTC. This gives the protein CASSFSSNEQYF.

The V gene is TRBV18, the J gene TRBJ2-1, with D unclear. The CDR3 is 15 residues long. Per the germline V gene, CDR1 is KGHSH and CDR2 is LQKENI. V was clipped by 3 bases and J by 2 bases, with 11 bases between them. In DNA, the CDR3 is TGTGCCAGCTCACCTCCGACTGATACCTACAATGAGCAGTTCTTC. It specifies CASSPPTDTYNEQFF.

The chain recombines TRBV29-1 with TRBJ2-5, with 7 bases that match TRBD1. CDR3 length: 15 amino acids. Germline V gives CDR1 SQVTM, CDR2 ANQGSEA. Trimming removed 2 bases from V and 2 bases from J; junction bases left unmatched: 8. CDR3 region: CSVERLDRVQETQYF. As DNA, the CDR3 is TGCAGCGTTGAACGACTTGACAGGGTTCAAGAGACCCAGTACTTC.

The CDR3 region is CASSHSGGPWYEQFF. The DNA for the CDR3 is TGTGCCAGCAGCCATAGCGGGGGGCCTTGGTATGAGCAGTTCTTC. The rearrangement joins TRBV5-8 to TRBJ2-1; 10 bases are shared with TRBD2. CDR1 and CDR2 (germline): SGHTS, YDEGEE. This CDR3 contains 15 residues. The V and J ends lost 4 bases and 8 bases, in that order; junction bases with no gene match: 9.

In DNA form, the CDR3 reads TGTGCCTGGGGGCCGACAGACAATTCACCCCTCCACTTT. This gives the protein CAWGPTDNSPLHF. This chain links TRBV30 with TRBJ1-6, with D tentatively TRBD1 (5 bases). V lost 5 bases to trimming and J lost 7 bases, with 12 bases between them. The length of the CDR3 is 13 residues. Germline values: CDR1 GTSNPN, CDR2 SVGIG (reference sequence).

V usage is TRBV28 and J usage is TRBJ1-5; TRBD1 aligns across 8 bases. Germline V lookup: CDR1 MDHEN, CDR2 SYDVKM. The CDR3 has 16 residues. J lost 4 bases, V lost 5 bases, and 10 bases had no gene match. The CDR3 here is CASSPLGRGLNQPQHF. The CDR3 DNA sequence: TGTGCCAGCAGTCCCTTGGGCAGGGGGCTGAATCAGCCCCAGCATTTT.

This chain connects TRBV29-1 to TRBJ2-7, with 8 bases matching TRBD1. Germline lookup yields CDR1 SQVTM and CDR2 ANQGSEA. The CDR3 is 16 residues long. The J segment lost 5 bases and the V segment lost 5 bases, leaving 17 bases of the junction unmatched. CDR3 nucleotides: TGCAGCGTTTGGGTCGGATCCGGACAGGGAGGCCACGAGCAGTACTTC. This encodes CSVWVGSGQGGHEQYF.

The table lists this clone with a count of one. V usage is TRBV28 and J usage is TRBJ2-1; D is undetermined. Germline CDR1 and CDR2: MDHEN and SYDVKM. The CDR3 consists of 11 residues. V shed 5 bases and J shed 5 bases, with 4 bases lying between them. The CDR3 nucleotides are TGTGCCAGCAGTCTCGACAATGAGCAGTTCTTC. Amino acids: CASSLDNEQFF.

This chain connects TRBV9 to TRBJ2-5, with D hard to call. The J call is in doubt because the DNA end fits TRBJ2-7 better. CDR3 length: 14 amino acids. CDR1 and CDR2 (germline): SGDLS, YYNGEE. CDR3 nucleotide sequence: TGTGCCAGCAGCGTAGAAGGAGTTTCCTACGAGCAGTACTTC. It translates to CASSVEGVSYEQYF.

This chain joins TRBV7-9 and TRBJ2-2; D is perhaps TRBD1 (6 bases). In germline, CDR1 is SEHNR, CDR2 FQNEAQ (reference sequence). The length of the CDR3 is 14 residues. Trimming took off 7 bases at V and 1 base at J, with 10 bases between the two ends. This chain's CDR3 is CASTQGQNTGELFF. In DNA form, the CDR3 reads TGTGCCAGCACCCAGGGACAGAACACCGGGGAGCTGTTTTTT.

The chain carries TRBV7-2 and TRBJ2-3; tentative D call: TRBD2 (6 bases). The V end lost 1 base, the J end lost 2 bases, and 13 bases lay between the germline ends. The CDR3 covers 16 residues. Germline CDR1 SGHTA, CDR2 FQGNSA. CDR3 region: CASSLVSGWLTDTQYF. For the CDR3, the DNA is TGTGCCAGCAGCTTAGTAAGCGGGTGGCTCACAGATACGCAGTATTTT.

This clone was counted between two and nine times. The chain carries TRBV29-1 and TRBJ1-4; D is perhaps TRBD1 (5 bases). The ends were cut back, 7 bases at V and 4 bases at J, with 13 bases in the middle. Germline CDR1 reads SQVTM; CDR2 reads ANQGSEA. CDR3 length: 13 residues. CDR3 loop: CSAGQGFNEKLFF. CDR3 DNA: TGCAGCGCCGGGCAGGGTTTTAATGAAAAACTGTTTTTT.

This clone has only a few counts. The chain carries TRBV2 and TRBJ2-7, with D unclear. Trimming cost V 3 bases and J 0 bases, with 6 bases left between them. The CDR3 runs to 13 residues. Germline CDR1 is SNHLY and CDR2 is FYNNEI. The CDR3 here is CASSEAISYEQYF. DNA for the CDR3: TGTGCCAGCAGTGAGGCAATCTCCTACGAGCAGTACTTC.

The CDR3 reads CASSQEQGAQPQHF. The CDR3 DNA reads as TGCGCCAGCAGCCAGGAACAGGGGGCTCAGCCCCAGCATTTT. V gene TRBV4-1 combines with J gene TRBJ1-5; 9 positions agree with TRBD1. The CDR3 length is 14 residues. V dropped 3 bases and J dropped 6; count of bases not matched to a gene: 3. The germline gives CDR1 MGHRA, CDR2 YSYEKL.

This clone was observed a few times. The rearrangement links TRBV10-3 to TRBJ1-1; TRBD1 matches 7 bases. The V segment lost 6 bases and the J segment 5 bases; nucleotides outside the gene matches: 12. This CDR3 is built from 15 residues. CDR1 is ENHRY and CDR2 is SYGVKD in the germline V gene. CDR3 region: CAIRANPGGETEAFF. The CDR3 nucleotides read TGTGCCATCAGAGCCAATCCAGGGGGAGAAACTGAAGCTTTCTTT.

V gene TRBV30 combines with J gene TRBJ2-7, with TRBD2 as a possible D gene (5 bases). With 1 base removed from V and 3 bases from J, the gap between germline ends came to 13 bases. CDR1 and CDR2 (germline): GTSNPN, SVGIG (reference sequence). The CDR3 has 14 amino acids. For the CDR3, the DNA is TGTGCCTGGAGTGACCCCGGAGCGGACTACGAGCAGTACTTC. This encodes CAWSDPGADYEQYF.